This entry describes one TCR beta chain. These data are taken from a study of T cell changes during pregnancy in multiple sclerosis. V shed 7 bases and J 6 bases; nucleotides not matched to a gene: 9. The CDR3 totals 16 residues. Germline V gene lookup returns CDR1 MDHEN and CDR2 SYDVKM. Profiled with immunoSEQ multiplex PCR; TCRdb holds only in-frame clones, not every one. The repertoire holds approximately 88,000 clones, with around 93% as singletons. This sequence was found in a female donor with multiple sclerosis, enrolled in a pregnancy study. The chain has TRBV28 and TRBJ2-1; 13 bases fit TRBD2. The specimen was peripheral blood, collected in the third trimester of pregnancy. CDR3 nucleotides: TGTGCCAGCACAAGAACGGGACTAGCGGGAAGCAATGAGCAGTTCTTC. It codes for CASTRTGLAGSNEQFF.